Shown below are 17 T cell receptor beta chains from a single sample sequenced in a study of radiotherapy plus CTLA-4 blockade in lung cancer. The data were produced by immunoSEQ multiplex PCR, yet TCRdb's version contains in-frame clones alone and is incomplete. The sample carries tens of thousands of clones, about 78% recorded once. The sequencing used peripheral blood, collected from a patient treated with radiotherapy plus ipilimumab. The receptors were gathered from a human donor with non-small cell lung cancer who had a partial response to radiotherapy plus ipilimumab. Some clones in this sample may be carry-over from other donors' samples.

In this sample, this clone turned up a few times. CDR3 in amino acids: CASRGTGGLNQPQHF. The DNA of the CDR3 is TGTGCCAGTAGAGGGACAGGGGGACTCAATCAGCCCCAGCATTTT. The chain is built from TRBV19 and TRBJ1-5, with 11 bases matching TRBD1. Germline CDR1 reads LNHDA; CDR2 reads SQIVND (reference sequence). CDR3 length: 15 residues. J was trimmed by 3 bases and V by 6 bases; bases with no gene match: 4.

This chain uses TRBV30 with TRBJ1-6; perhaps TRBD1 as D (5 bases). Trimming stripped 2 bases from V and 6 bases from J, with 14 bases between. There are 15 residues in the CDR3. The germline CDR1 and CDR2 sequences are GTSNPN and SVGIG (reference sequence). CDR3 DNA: TGTGCCTGGAGTCATGACAGACGCTTTAATTCACCCCTCCACTTT. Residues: CAWSHDRRFNSPLHF.

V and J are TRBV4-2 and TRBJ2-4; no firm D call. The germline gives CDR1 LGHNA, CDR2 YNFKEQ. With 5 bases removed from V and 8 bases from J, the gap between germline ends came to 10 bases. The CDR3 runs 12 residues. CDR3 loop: CASSLRSDIQYF. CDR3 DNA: TGTGCCAGCAGCTTGCGAAGTGACATTCAGTACTTC.

The CDR3 loop reads CASSISVGGDTQYF. CDR3 sequence (DNA): TGTGCCAGTAGTATTTCTGTGGGAGGAGATACGCAGTATTTT. The rearrangement joins TRBV19 to TRBJ2-3; TRBD2 might be the D (6 bases). CDR3 length: 14 residues. Trimming shortened V by 3 bases and J by 5 bases, and 12 bases separated the two germline ends. The germline V gene has CDR1 LNHDA and CDR2 SQIVND (reference sequence).

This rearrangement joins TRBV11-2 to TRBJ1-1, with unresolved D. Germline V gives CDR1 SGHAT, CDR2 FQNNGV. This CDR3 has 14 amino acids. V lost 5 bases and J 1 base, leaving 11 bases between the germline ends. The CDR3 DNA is TGTGCCAGCAGCCCTCCCCGGAGGAACACTGAAGCTTTCTTT. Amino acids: CASSPPRRNTEAFF.

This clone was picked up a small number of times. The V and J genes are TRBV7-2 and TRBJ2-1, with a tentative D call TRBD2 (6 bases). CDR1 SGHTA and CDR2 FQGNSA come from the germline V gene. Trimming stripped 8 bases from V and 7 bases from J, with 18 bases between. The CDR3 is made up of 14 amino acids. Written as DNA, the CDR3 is TGTGCCAGCCTCATACTAGCAGCCTCTAATGAGCAGTTCTTC. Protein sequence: CASLILAASNEQFF.

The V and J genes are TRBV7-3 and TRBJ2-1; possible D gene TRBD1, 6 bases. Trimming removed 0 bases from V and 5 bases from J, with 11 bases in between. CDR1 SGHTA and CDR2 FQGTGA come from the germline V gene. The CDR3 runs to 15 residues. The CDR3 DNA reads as TGTGCCAGCAGCTTAACGCCGCAGGGGAACAATGAGCAGTTCTTC. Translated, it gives CASSLTPQGNNEQFF.

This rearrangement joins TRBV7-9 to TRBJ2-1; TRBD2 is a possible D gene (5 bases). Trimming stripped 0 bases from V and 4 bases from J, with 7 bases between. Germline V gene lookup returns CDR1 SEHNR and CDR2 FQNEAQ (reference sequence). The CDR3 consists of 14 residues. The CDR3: CASSLAEAYNEQFF. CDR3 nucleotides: TGTGCCAGCAGCTTAGCGGAGGCTTACAATGAGCAGTTCTTC.

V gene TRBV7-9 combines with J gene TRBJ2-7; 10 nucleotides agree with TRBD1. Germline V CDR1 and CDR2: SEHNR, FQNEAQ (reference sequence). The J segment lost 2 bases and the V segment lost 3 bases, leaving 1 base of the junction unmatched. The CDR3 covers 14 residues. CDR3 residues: CASSFGTGAYEQYF. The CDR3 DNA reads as TGTGCCAGCAGCTTCGGGACAGGGGCCTACGAGCAGTACTTC.

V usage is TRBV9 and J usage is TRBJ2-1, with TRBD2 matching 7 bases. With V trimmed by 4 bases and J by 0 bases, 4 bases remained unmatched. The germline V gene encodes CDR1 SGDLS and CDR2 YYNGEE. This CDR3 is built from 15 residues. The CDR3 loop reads CASSLAGDSYNEQFF. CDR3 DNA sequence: TGTGCCAGCAGCCTGGCGGGAGACTCCTACAATGAGCAGTTCTTC.

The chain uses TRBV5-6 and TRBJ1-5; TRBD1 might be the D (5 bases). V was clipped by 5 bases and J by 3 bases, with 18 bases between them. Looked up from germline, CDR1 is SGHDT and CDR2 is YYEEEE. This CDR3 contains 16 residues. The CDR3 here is CASRPWRGITNQPQHF. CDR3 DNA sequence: TGTGCCAGCAGGCCATGGAGGGGAATAACCAATCAGCCCCAGCATTTT.

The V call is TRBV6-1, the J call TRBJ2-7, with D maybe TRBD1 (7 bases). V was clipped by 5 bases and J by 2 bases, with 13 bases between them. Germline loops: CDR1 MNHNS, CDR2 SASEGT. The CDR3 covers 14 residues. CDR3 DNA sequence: TGTGCCAGCAGTTTGGGACAGCGGGCCTACGAGCAGTACTTC. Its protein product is CASSLGQRAYEQYF.

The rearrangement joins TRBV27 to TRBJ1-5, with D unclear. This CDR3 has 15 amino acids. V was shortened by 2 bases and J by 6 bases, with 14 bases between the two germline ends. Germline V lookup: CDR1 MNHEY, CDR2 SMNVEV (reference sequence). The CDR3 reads CASSLRGDSFQPQHF. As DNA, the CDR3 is TGTGCCAGCAGTTTACGGGGAGACTCCTTTCAGCCCCAGCATTTT.

The DNA of the CDR3 is TGCGCCAGCAGCCCCTCGGGAGCCCAGCGGTACGAGCAGTACTTC. It encodes CASSPSGAQRYEQYF. The rearrangement links TRBV10-1 to TRBJ2-7; a weak D match, TRBD2 (6 bases). Germline CDR1 is WNHNN and CDR2 is SYGVQD (reference sequence). There are 15 residues in the CDR3. V shed 6 bases and J shed 4 bases, with 19 bases lying between them.

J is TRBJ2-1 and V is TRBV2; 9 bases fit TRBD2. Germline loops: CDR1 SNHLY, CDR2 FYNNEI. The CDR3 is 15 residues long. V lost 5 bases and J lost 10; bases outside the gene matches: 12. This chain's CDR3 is CASSLLAGTAEEQFF. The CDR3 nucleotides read TGTGCCAGCAGTCTACTAGCGGGCACAGCGGAAGAGCAGTTCTTC.

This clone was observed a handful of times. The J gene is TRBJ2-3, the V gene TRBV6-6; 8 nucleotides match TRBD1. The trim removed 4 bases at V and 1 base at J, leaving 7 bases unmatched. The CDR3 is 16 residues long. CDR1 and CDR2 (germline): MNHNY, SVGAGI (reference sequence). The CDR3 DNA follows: TGTGCCAGCAGTTTTATTCGGGACAGGCGCACAGATACGCAGTATTTT. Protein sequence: CASSFIRDRRTDTQYF.

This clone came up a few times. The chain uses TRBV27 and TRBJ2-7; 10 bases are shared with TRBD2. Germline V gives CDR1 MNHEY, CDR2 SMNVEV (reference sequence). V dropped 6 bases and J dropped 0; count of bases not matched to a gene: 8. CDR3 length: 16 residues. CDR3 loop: CASRGTSESPSYEQYF. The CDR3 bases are TGTGCCAGCAGGGGGACTAGCGAGAGCCCCTCCTACGAGCAGTACTTC.